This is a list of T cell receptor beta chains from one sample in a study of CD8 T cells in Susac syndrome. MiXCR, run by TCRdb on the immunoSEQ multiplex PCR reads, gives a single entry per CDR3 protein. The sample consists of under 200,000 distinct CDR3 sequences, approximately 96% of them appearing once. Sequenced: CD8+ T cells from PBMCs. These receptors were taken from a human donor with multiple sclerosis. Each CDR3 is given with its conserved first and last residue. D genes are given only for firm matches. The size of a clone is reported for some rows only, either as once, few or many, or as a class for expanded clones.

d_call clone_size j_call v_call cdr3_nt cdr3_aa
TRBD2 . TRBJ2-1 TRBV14 TGTGCCAGCAGCCTAACAGCGGGACCGTACAATGAGCAGTTCTTC CASSLTAGPYNEQFF
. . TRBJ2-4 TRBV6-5 TGTGCCAGCAGTTACGGGAGGGGGCCCAAAAACATTCAGTACTTC CASSYGRGPKNIQYF
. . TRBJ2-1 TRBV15 TGTGCCACCAGCAGACAACTAATCGCCGACGAGGAGCAGTTCTTC CATSRQLIADEEQFF
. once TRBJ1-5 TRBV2 TGTGCCAGCAGCGACATATTGAACCGCAATCAGCCCCAGCATTTT CASSDILNRNQPQHF
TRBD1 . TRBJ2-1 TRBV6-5 TGTGCCAGCAGCCTAATTCAGGGGGCTTTTAATGAGCAGTTCTTC CASSLIQGAFNEQFF
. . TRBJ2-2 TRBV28 TGTGCCAGCAGCTTTCCCTCCGTGGGCGACACCGGGGAGCTGTTTTTT CASSFPSVGDTGELFF
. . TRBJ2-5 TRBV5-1 TGCGCCAGCAGCTGGCGGAGGGGCTGGGAGACCCAGTACTTC CASSWRRGWETQYF
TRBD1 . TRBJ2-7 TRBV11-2 TGTGCCAGCAGCAGACAGGGGGCGGCCTACGAGCAGTACTTC CASSRQGAAYEQYF
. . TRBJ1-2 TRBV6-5 TGTGCCAGCAGTTACGCACAGGGCGATGGCTACACCTTC CASSYAQGDGYTF
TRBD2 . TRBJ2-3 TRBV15 TGTGCCACCAGCAACCAAAGCGGGGCTAGCACAGATACGCAGTATTTT CATSNQSGASTDTQYF
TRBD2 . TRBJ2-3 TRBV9 TGTGCCAGCAGCGTGGGACTAGCGGTGATCCGGGATACGCAGTATTTT CASSVGLAVIRDTQYF
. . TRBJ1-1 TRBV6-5 TGTGCCAGCAGTCTCACCCGACACCTGAACACTGAAGCTTTCTTT CASSLTRHLNTEAFF
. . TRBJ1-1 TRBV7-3 TGTGCCAGCAGCTTAAGTATCAACACTGAAGCTTTCTTT CASSLSINTEAFF
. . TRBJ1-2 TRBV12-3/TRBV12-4 TGTGCCAGCAGTTCAGGAGAGATCTATGGCTACACCTTC CASSSGEIYGYTF
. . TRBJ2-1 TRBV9 TGTGCCAGCAGCGTGCGACCAAACTACAATGAGCAGTTCTTC CASSVRPNYNEQFF
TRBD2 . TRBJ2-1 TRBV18 TGTGCCAGCTCACAACTAGCGGGAGTTGATGAGCAGTTCTTC CASSQLAGVDEQFF
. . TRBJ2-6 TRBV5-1 TGCGCCAGCAGACCTACAGGAGCCGGGGCCAACGTCCTGACTTTC CASRPTGAGANVLTF
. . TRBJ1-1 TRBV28 TGTGCCAGCAGTTTCGCGGGGGTCATCCGTGAAGCTTTCTTT CASSFAGVIREAFF
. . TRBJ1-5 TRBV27 TGTGCCAGCAGTCATCTATCGGGGAGCAATCAGCCCCAGCATTTT CASSHLSGSNQPQHF
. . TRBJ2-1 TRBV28 TGTGCCAGCAGTTTCGGAGGGGCGAAGGAGCAGTTCTTC CASSFGGAKEQFF
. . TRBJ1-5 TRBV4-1 TGCGCCAGCAGCCTGAACATCGGCGGGAATCAGCCCCAGCATTTT CASSLNIGGNQPQHF
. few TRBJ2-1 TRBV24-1 TGTGCCACCAGTGATGGGCTATACAATGAGCAGTTCTTC CATSDGLYNEQFF
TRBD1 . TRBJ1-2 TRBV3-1 TGTGCCAGCAGCCAAGACCTTGGACAGGGTGGCGGCTACACCTTC CASSQDLGQGGGYTF
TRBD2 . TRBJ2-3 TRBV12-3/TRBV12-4 TGTGCCAGCAGTTTGGCGGGGGTGGTCACCACAGATACGCAGTATTTT CASSLAGVVTTDTQYF
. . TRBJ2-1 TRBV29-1 TGCAGCGGAGACCCAGGGTCCAATGAGCAGTTCTTC CSGDPGSNEQFF
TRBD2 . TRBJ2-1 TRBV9 TGTGCCAGCAGCGTAGGAGGCGGGGGGGCCAATGAGCAGTTCTTC CASSVGGGGANEQFF
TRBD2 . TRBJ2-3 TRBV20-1 TGCAGTGCTACGGGACTAGCCCTCACAGATACGCAGTATTTT CSATGLALTDTQYF
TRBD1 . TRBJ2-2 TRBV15 TGTGCCACCAGTGGGACAGGCGTCACCGGGGAGCTGTTTTTT CATSGTGVTGELFF
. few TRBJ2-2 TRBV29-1 TGCAGCGTTGGGGTCTCCGGGGAGCTGTTTTTT CSVGVSGELFF
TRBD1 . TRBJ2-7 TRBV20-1 TGCAGTGCTAGAAGACAGGGGTTAGCCTACGAGCAGTACTTC CSARRQGLAYEQYF
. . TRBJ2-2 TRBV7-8 TGTGCCAGCAGCTTAGCGTGGGACGGGAACACCGGGGAGCTGTTTTTT CASSLAWDGNTGELFF
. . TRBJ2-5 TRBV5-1 TGCGCCAGCAGCTTGGAGGGTGGCGTCGGGGAGACCCAGTACTTC CASSLEGGVGETQYF
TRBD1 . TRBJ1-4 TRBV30 TGTGCCTGGAGCCACCGGGACAGTTTTGAAAAACTGTTTTTT CAWSHRDSFEKLFF
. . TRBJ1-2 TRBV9 TGTGCCAGCGGCCAGGATCGGGGCGCGGCCCACTATGGCTACACCTTC CASGQDRGAAHYGYTF
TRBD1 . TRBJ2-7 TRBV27 TGTGCCAGCAGTTTTTCAGCCGGGGACAGACCCTACGAGCAGTACTTC CASSFSAGDRPYEQYF
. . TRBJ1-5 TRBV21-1 TGTGCCAGCAGCAAGGGGACAGATCCCAATCAGCCCCAGCATTTT CASSKGTDPNQPQHF
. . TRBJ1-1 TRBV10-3 TGTGCCATCAGTGAGTCGACTCCGGGGGCCACTGAAGCTTTCTTT CAISESTPGATEAFF